One and the same sample provided the 31 T cell receptor beta chains below, sequenced in a study of control samples from healthy donors and cancer patients. Repertoires were generated with immunoSEQ multiplex PCR, while TCRdb's copy carries only in-frame clones and drops some. Of 55,000 to 75,000 clones listed, 80% to 90% are singletons. Sequencing was carried out using PBMCs. These receptors were taken from a woman aged 45-59 years with head and neck cancer.

The J gene is TRBJ1-5, the V gene TRBV7-8; D gene uncertain. The V and J ends lost 1 base and 0 bases respectively, with 10 bases between them. CDR3 length equals 16 residues. Per germline, CDR1 SGHVS and CDR2 FQNEAQ. CDR3 region: CASSLDAAYSNQPQHF. CDR3 sequence (DNA): TGTGCCAGCAGCTTAGACGCTGCCTATAGCAATCAGCCCCAGCATTTT. Looking up the rest from reference TRBV7-8 and TRBJ1-5 gives the full variable domain: GAGVSQSPRYKVAKRGQDVALRCDPISGHVSLFWYQQALGQGPEFLTYFQNEAQLDKSGLPSDRFFAERPEGSVSTLKIQRTQQEDSAVYLCASSLDAAYSNQPQHFGDGTRLSIL.

This chain links TRBV5-1 with TRBJ1-4, with D unresolved. CDR1 and CDR2 (germline): SGHRS, YFSETQ. The CDR3 is made up of 15 amino acids. V gave up 6 bases and J gave up 0 bases, with 12 bases separating them. Here the CDR3 DNA reads TGCGCCAGCATGGTGGGAGAACCAACTAATGAAAAACTGTTTTTT. This codes for CASMVGEPTNEKLFF.

CDR3 sequence reads: CASRPPDTPGQPQHF. CDR3 bases: TGTGCCAGCAGGCCCCCGGACACCCCGGGGCAGCCCCAGCATTTT. The genes are TRBV2 and TRBJ1-5; weak D call: TRBD1 (5 bases). CDR3 length: 15 residues. Per the germline V gene, CDR1 is SNHLY and CDR2 is FYNNEI. V was trimmed by 6 bases and J by 7 bases, leaving 19 bases between them.

The V and J genes are TRBV6-5 and TRBJ1-6; D is perhaps TRBD1 (5 bases). This CDR3 is 16 amino acids long. Germline V CDR1 and CDR2: MNHEY, SVGAGI. V gave up 2 bases and J gave up 0 bases, with 8 bases separating them. In DNA form, the CDR3 reads TGTGCCAGCAGTTACGACAGATACTCCTATAATTCACCCCTCCACTTT. Translating gives CASSYDRYSYNSPLHF.

The V gene is TRBV7-9, the J gene TRBJ1-4; perhaps TRBD1 as D (6 bases). The V and J ends lost 8 bases and 8 bases respectively, with 15 bases between them. The CDR3 is 13 residues long. Germline values: CDR1 SEHNR, CDR2 FQNEAQ (reference sequence). The CDR3 DNA reads as TGTGCCAGCTCCCAGGGGTCGAGAGAAAAACTGTTTTTT. Amino acid sequence: CASSQGSREKLFF. Combining the CDR3 with reference TRBV7-9 and TRBJ1-4 gives the whole variable domain DTGVSQNPRHKITKRGQNVTFRCDPISEHNRLYWYRQTLGQGPEFLTYFQNEAQLEKSRLLSDRFSAERPKGSFSTLEIQRTEQGDSAMYLCASSQGSREKLFFGSGTQLSVL.

The gene calls are TRBV19 and TRBJ1-5, with 8 bases that match TRBD1. The CDR3 consists of 16 residues. Trimming cost V 4 bases and J 2 bases; bases outside gene matches: 7. Germline values: CDR1 LNHDA, CDR2 SQIVND (reference sequence). CDR3 in DNA: TGTGCCAGTAGTAACCCAGGGACAGGCGGCAATCAGCCCCAGCATTTT. This sequence encodes CASSNPGTGGNQPQHF.

The rearrangement uses TRBV5-1 and TRBJ1-2, with 8 bases matching TRBD1. CDR3 size: 16 residues. Losses at the gene ends were 0 bases for V and 5 bases for J; bases not matched to a gene: 9. In germline, CDR1 is SGHRS, CDR2 YFSETQ. CDR3: CASSLAIPGQDYGYTF. CDR3 DNA sequence: TGCGCCAGCAGCTTGGCGATACCGGGACAGGATTATGGCTACACCTTC.

This clone was detected once. This chain links TRBV19 with TRBJ2-1, with 8 bases that match TRBD2. Trimming cost V 7 bases and J 2 bases; bases outside gene matches: 13. This CDR3 contains 17 residues. The V gene's germline CDR1 is LNHDA and CDR2 SQIVND (reference sequence). This CDR3 reads CASKKVGDSGAYNEQFF. The DNA for the CDR3 is TGTGCCAGTAAGAAGGTCGGTGATAGCGGGGCCTACAATGAGCAGTTCTTC.

The chain employs TRBV2 and TRBJ1-5; no definite D call. Germline-derived CDR1 and CDR2 are SNHLY and FYNNEI. Trimming took off 2 bases at V and 2 bases at J, with 7 bases between the two ends. The CDR3 extends over 14 amino acids. The chain's CDR3 is CASSERNRNQPQHF. DNA for the CDR3: TGTGCCAGCAGTGAAAGGAATCGCAATCAGCCCCAGCATTTT. Using reference TRBV2 and TRBJ1-5 for the parts outside the CDR3, the full variable domain is EPEVTQTPSHQVTQMGQEVILRCVPISNHLYFYWYRQILGQKVEFLVSFYNNEISEKSEIFDDQFSVERPDGSNFTLKIRSTKLEDSAMYFCASSERNRNQPQHFGDGTRLSIL.

V is TRBV7-2 and J is TRBJ2-7; D is possibly TRBD1 or TRBD2 (5 bases each). The germline V and J ends were trimmed by 2 bases and 3 bases, with 14 bases remaining between them. The germline V gene has CDR1 SGHTA and CDR2 FQGNSA. CDR3 length: 15 residues. CDR3 amino acids: CASSLPGTGNYEQYF. The DNA for the CDR3 is TGTGCCAGCAGCTTACCGGGAACAGGTAACTACGAGCAGTACTTC.

For the CDR3, the DNA is TGTGCCAGCAGTAGATCTAGGGGAAATAATTCACCCCTCCACTTT. As protein: CASSRSRGNNSPLHF. This chain connects TRBV2 to TRBJ1-6, with D possibly TRBD1 on 5 matching bases. CDR1 SNHLY and CDR2 FYNNEI come from the germline V gene. The CDR3 consists of 15 residues. The germline V and J ends were trimmed by 5 bases and 5 bases, with 13 bases remaining between them.

V and J are TRBV19 and TRBJ2-3, with 9 bases lining up with TRBD2. The CDR3 sequence is 17 residues long. Losses at the gene ends were 5 bases for V and 1 base for J; bases not matched to a gene: 10. Germline CDR1 LNHDA, CDR2 SQIVND (reference sequence). The CDR3 here is CASSPKGSGGRTDTQYF. For the CDR3, the DNA is TGTGCCAGTAGTCCCAAGGGGAGCGGGGGGCGCACAGATACGCAGTATTTT. Together with reference TRBV19 and TRBJ2-3, the CDR3 gives the full variable domain: DGGITQSPKYLFRKEGQNVTLSCEQNLNHDAMYWYRQDPGQGLRLIYYSQIVNDFQKGDIAEGYSVSREKKESFPLTVTSAQKNPTAFYLCASSPKGSGGRTDTQYFGPGTRLTVL.

The V call is TRBV7-3, the J call TRBJ1-1; no clear D. CDR3 length: 13 residues. The V end was cut by 4 bases, the J end by 0 bases, with 6 bases between. The V gene's germline CDR1 is SGHTA and CDR2 FQGTGA. CDR3 protein: CASSSQMNTEAFF. Here the CDR3 DNA reads TGTGCCAGCAGCTCCCAAATGAACACTGAAGCTTTCTTT. The full variable domain, with the rest looked up from reference TRBV7-3 and TRBJ1-1, is GAGVSQTPSNKVTEKGKYVELRCDPISGHTALYWYRQSLGQGPEFLIYFQGTGAADDSGLPNDRFFAVRPEGSVSTLKIQRTERGDSAVYLCASSSQMNTEAFFGQGTRLTVV.

V is TRBV30 and J is TRBJ2-6; no reliable D call. V lost 0 bases and J lost 4, with 4 bases in between. The CDR3 spans 13 residues. Germline loops: CDR1 GTSNPN, CDR2 SVGIG (reference sequence). The CDR3 region has the DNA TGTGCCTGGAGTGTAGGAGGGGCCAACGTCCTGACTTTC. Translating gives CAWSVGGANVLTF.

The chain couples TRBV30 to TRBJ2-2, with 8 bases lining up with TRBD1. CDR3 size: 15 residues. Germline CDR1 and CDR2: GTSNPN and SVGIG (reference sequence). Trimming removed 2 bases from V and 1 base from J; junction bases left unmatched: 3. CDR3 nucleotides: TGTGCCTGGAGTCCAGACAGGGGGAACACCGGGGAGCTGTTTTTT. Protein product: CAWSPDRGNTGELFF.

The chain couples TRBV7-3 to TRBJ1-1, with a possible D match to TRBD1 (6 bases). The CDR3 contains 15 residues. V gave up 5 bases and J gave up 0 bases, with 13 bases separating them. Germline assignment: CDR1 SGHTA and CDR2 FQGTGA. The CDR3 nucleotides read TGTGCCAGCAGCCCTGAGGGGGACATGAACACTGAAGCTTTCTTT. Translated, it gives CASSPEGDMNTEAFF.

This chain uses TRBV19 with TRBJ1-5; D gene uncertain. The CDR3 is made up of 15 amino acids. The V end was cut by 1 base, the J end by 0 bases, with 7 bases between. In germline, CDR1 is LNHDA, CDR2 SQIVND (reference sequence). The CDR3 bases are TGTGCCAGTAGTATAGGTGACACTAGCAATCAGCCCCAGCATTTT. This codes for CASSIGDTSNQPQHF.

V and J are TRBV4-1 and TRBJ1-5; 7 bases match TRBD1. The CDR3 has 18 amino acids. Germline CDR1 MGHRA, CDR2 YSYEKL. Trimming took 0 bases from V and 4 from J; bases not matched to a gene: 12. In DNA, the CDR3 is TGCGCCAGCAGCCAAGACGGTCAAGGGACAGAAGTAAATCAGCCCCAGCATTTT. Protein sequence: CASSQDGQGTEVNQPQHF.

This chain links TRBV5-1 with TRBJ1-1, with D perhaps matching TRBD1 (5 bases). V lost 3 bases and J 2 bases, leaving 11 bases between the germline ends. The CDR3 runs to 14 residues. Per the germline V gene, CDR1 is SGHRS and CDR2 is YFSETQ. The CDR3 DNA sequence: TGCGCCAGCAGCTGGACGACAGCTAACACTGAAGCTTTCTTT. This gives the protein CASSWTTANTEAFF.

V gene TRBV7-2 combines with J gene TRBJ2-7, with D unclear. This CDR3 region has 12 residues. The V gene lost 4 bases and the J gene lost 2 bases, with 6 bases spanning the gap. The germline gives CDR1 SGHTA, CDR2 FQGNSA. The DNA for the CDR3 is TGTGCCAGCAGCTCCTCCCCCTACGAGCAGTACTTC. It specifies CASSSSPYEQYF.

V usage is TRBV2 and J usage is TRBJ1-5; D remains unclear. With 7 bases removed from V and 9 bases from J, the gap between germline ends came to 10 bases. Germline-derived CDR1 and CDR2 are SNHLY and FYNNEI. The CDR3 contains 11 residues. The CDR3 DNA reads as TGTGCCAGCACCAGACTGGGGCCCCAGCATTTT. It encodes CASTRLGPQHF.

The J gene is TRBJ2-5, the V gene TRBV3-1 (or the pseudogene TRBV3-2); no firm D call. V lost 5 bases to trimming and J lost 3 bases, with 22 bases between them. CDR1 LGHDT and CDR2 YNNKEL come from the germline V gene (reference sequence). The CDR3 consists of 17 residues. The DNA of the CDR3 is TGTGCCAGCAGCACACTTACCGGAACGAGAAGGGAAGAGACCCAGTACTTC. It codes for CASSTLTGTRREETQYF.

The chain employs TRBV25-1 and TRBJ1-1, with a possible D match to TRBD1 (5 bases). V was cut by 2 bases and J by 10 bases, with 20 bases left in between. The CDR3 is made up of 15 amino acids. Germline V gene data show CDR1 as MGHDK and CDR2 as SYGVNS. The CDR3 is CASSEPGGGSRVAFF. DNA of the CDR3: TGTGCCAGCAGTGAACCTGGGGGGGGATCGCGGGTAGCTTTCTTT. The full variable domain, rest sourced from reference TRBV25-1 and TRBJ1-1, is EADIYQTPRYLVIGTGKKITLECSQTMGHDKMYWYQQDPGMELHLIHYSYGVNSTEKGDLSSESTVSRIRTEHFPLTLESARPSHTSQYLCASSEPGGGSRVAFFGQGTRLTVV.

The table lists this clone with a count of one. The rearrangement joins TRBV7-9 to TRBJ1-1; TRBD1 is a possible D gene (5 bases). Germline CDR1 and CDR2: SEHNR and FQNEAQ (reference sequence). The CDR3 sequence is 16 residues long. V was trimmed by 5 bases and J by 0 bases, leaving 16 bases between them. The CDR3 coding sequence is TGTGCCAGCAGCGTAAGACGGGGACTTTTGAACACTGAAGCTTTCTTT. Its translation is CASSVRRGLLNTEAFF.

V is TRBV5-1 and J is TRBJ2-1, with D tentatively TRBD1 (6 bases). V was pared by 4 bases and J by 6 bases, with 20 bases between. Germline CDR1 is SGHRS and CDR2 is YFSETQ. CDR3 length equals 16 residues. DNA for the CDR3: TGCGCCAGCAGCCCCGGGTTTGGGGGCCCATCCAATGAGCAGTTCTTC. Protein product: CASSPGFGGPSNEQFF.

J is TRBJ2-2 and V is TRBV10-3; 7 bases are shared with TRBD2. The CDR3 has 15 amino acids. Trimming took 6 bases from V and 4 from J; bases not matched to a gene: 8. CDR1 and CDR2 (germline): ENHRY, SYGVKD. The CDR3 DNA reads as TGTGCCATCAGGGAGAATACGGGGGGCACCGGGGAGCTGTTTTTT. Protein sequence: CAIRENTGGTGELFF.

V is TRBV3-1 (or the pseudogene TRBV3-2) and J is TRBJ2-2; D ambiguous. Between the trimmed V and J ends, which lost 4 bases and 4 bases, there was a span of 10 bases. Germline CDR1 reads LGHDT; CDR2 reads YNNKEL (reference sequence). The CDR3 runs 14 residues. The CDR3 here is CASSLLALTGELFF. In nucleotides, the CDR3 is TGTGCCAGCAGCCTTCTGGCTCTCACCGGGGAGCTGTTTTTT.

This clone has just a few counts. The chain employs TRBV6-1 and TRBJ2-3; D remains ambiguous. The CDR3 has 17 amino acids. Trimming stripped 0 bases from V and 0 bases from J, with 13 bases between. CDR1 and CDR2 from the germline V gene are MNHNS and SASEGT. The CDR3 spells CASSEALTIPSTDTQYF. CDR3 sequence (DNA): TGTGCCAGCAGTGAAGCGCTGACAATCCCTAGCACAGATACGCAGTATTTT.

The rearrangement links TRBV28 to TRBJ2-3; D perhaps matches TRBD1 (6 bases). The CDR3 extends over 16 amino acids. Trimming stripped 6 bases from V and 3 bases from J, with 19 bases between. Germline V CDR1 and CDR2: MDHEN, SYDVKM. CDR3 in amino acids: CASRLDRWGATDTQYF. The CDR3 DNA follows: TGTGCCAGCAGACTAGACAGGTGGGGCGCTACAGATACGCAGTATTTT.

This chain uses TRBV5-1 with TRBJ1-2; D is ambiguous. Between the trimmed V and J ends, which lost 5 bases and 4 bases, there was a span of 12 bases. Germline V gene sequence: CDR1 SGHRS, CDR2 YFSETQ. The CDR3 extends over 13 amino acids. The CDR3 sequence is CASSPNSGYGYTF. The DNA of the CDR3 is TGCGCCAGCAGTCCAAACAGCGGCTATGGCTACACCTTC.

The chain couples TRBV7-6 to TRBJ2-7; the D gene is possibly TRBD2 (5 bases). Per the germline V gene, CDR1 is SGHVS and CDR2 is FNYEAQ. CDR3 length: 15 residues. V was pared by 4 bases and J by 7 bases, with 20 bases between. The chain's CDR3 is CASSSGSDIRGEQYF. The CDR3 nucleotides read TGTGCCAGCAGCTCTGGAAGCGACATCAGAGGGGAGCAGTACTTC.